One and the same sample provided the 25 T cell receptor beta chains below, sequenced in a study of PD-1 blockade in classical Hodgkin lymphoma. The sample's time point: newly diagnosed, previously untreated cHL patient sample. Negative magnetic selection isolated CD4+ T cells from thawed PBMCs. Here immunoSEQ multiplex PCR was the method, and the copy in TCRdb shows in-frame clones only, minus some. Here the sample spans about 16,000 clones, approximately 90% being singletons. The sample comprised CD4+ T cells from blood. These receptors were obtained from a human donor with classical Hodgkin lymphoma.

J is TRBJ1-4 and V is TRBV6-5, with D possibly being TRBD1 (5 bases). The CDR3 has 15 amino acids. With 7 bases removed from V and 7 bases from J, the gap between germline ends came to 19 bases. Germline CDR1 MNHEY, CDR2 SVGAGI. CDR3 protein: CASKEGASPLEKLFF. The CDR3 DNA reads TGTGCCAGCAAGGAAGGGGCCTCGCCCCTTGAAAAACTGTTTTTT.

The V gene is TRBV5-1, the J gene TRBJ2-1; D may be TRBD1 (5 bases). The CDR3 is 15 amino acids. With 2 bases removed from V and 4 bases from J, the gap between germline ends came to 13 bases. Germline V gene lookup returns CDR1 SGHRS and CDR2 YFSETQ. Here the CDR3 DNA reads TGCGCCAGCAGCTTTGGTTCCGGACAATACAATGAGCAGTTCTTC. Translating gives CASSFGSGQYNEQFF.

DNA of the CDR3: TGTGCCAGCAGGGGCCCCGGACAGGGTAACACTGAAGCTTTCTTT. Amino acids: CASRGPGQGNTEAFF. The chain joins TRBV28 to TRBJ1-1; TRBD1 agrees at 8 bases. The CDR3 sequence is 15 residues long. After removal of 6 bases from V and 2 bases from J, the junction contained 8 bases not matched to a gene. CDR1 and CDR2 (germline): MDHEN, SYDVKM. Complete variable domain (other parts from reference TRBV28 and TRBJ1-1): DVKVTQSSRYLVKRTGEKVFLECVQDMDHENMFWYRQDPGLGLRLIYFSYDVKMKEKGDIPEGYSVSREKKERFSLILESASTNQTSMYLCASRGPGQGNTEAFFGQGTRLTVV.

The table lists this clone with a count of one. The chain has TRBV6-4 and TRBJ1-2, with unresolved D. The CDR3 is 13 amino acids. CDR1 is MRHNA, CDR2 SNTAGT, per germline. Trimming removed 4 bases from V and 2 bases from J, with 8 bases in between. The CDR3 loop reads CASSADGNYGYTF. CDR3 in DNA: TGTGCCAGCAGTGCGGACGGCAACTATGGCTACACCTTC.

The CDR3 spells CASRGGWLEKLFF. The CDR3 bases are TGTGCCAGCAGGGGGGGATGGTTGGAAAAACTGTTTTTT. J is TRBJ1-4 and V is TRBV2; maybe TRBD1 (5 bases). The V gene lost 6 bases and the J gene lost 8 bases, with 13 bases spanning the gap. Germline V CDR1 and CDR2: SNHLY, FYNNEI. This CDR3 has 13 residues.

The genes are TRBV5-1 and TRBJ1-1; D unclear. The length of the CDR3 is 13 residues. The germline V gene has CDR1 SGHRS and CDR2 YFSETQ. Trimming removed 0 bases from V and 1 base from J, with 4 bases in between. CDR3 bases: TGCGCCAGCAGCTTGGACGCGAACACTGAAGCTTTCTTT. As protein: CASSLDANTEAFF.

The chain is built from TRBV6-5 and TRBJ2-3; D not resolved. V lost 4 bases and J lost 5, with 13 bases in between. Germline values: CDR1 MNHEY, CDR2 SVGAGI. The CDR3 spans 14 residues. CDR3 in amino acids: CASSSRTPRDTQYF. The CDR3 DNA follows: TGTGCCAGCAGTTCCCGGACCCCGCGAGATACGCAGTATTTT.

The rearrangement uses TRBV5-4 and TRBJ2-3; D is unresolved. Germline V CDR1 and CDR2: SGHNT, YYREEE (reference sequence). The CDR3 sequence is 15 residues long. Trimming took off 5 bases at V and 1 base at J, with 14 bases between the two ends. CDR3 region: CASSEQRPGTDTQYF. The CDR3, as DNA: TGTGCCAGCAGTGAACAACGGCCCGGCACAGATACGCAGTATTTT. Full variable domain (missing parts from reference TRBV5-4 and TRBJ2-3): ETGVTQSPTHLIKTRGQQVTLRCSSQSGHNTVSWYQQALGQGPQFIFQYYREEENGRGNFPPRFSGLQFPNYSSELNVNALELDDSALYLCASSEQRPGTDTQYFGPGTRLTVL.

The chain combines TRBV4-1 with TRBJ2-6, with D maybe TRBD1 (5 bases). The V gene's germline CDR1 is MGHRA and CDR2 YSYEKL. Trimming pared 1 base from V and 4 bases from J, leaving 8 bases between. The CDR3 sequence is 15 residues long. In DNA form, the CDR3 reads TGCGCCAGCAGCCAAGCAGGGATGGGGGCCAACGTCCTGACTTTC. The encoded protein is CASSQAGMGANVLTF.

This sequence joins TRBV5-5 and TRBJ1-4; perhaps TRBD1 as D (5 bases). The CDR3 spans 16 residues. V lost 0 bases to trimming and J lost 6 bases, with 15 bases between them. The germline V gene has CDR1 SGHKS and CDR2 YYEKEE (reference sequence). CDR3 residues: CASSLAPRGAYEKLFF. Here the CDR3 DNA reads TGTGCCAGCAGCTTGGCACCGAGGGGCGCTTATGAAAAACTGTTTTTT.

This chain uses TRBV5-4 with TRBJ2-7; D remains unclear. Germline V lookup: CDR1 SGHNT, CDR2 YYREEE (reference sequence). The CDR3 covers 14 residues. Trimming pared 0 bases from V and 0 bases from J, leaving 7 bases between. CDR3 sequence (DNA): TGTGCCAGCAGCTTGGACAGATTCTCCTACGAGCAGTACTTC. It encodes CASSLDRFSYEQYF.

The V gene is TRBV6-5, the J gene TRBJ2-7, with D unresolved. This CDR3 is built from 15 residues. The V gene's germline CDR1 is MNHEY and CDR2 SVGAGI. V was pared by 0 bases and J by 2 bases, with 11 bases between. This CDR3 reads CASSYSPGQTYEQYF. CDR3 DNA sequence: TGTGCCAGCAGTTACTCCCCGGGCCAGACCTACGAGCAGTACTTC.

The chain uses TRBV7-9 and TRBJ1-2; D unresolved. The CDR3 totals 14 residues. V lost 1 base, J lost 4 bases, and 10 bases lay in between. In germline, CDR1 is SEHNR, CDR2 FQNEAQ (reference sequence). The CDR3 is CASSLGSAIYGYTF. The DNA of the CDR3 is TGTGCCAGCAGCTTAGGGTCGGCAATCTATGGCTACACCTTC.

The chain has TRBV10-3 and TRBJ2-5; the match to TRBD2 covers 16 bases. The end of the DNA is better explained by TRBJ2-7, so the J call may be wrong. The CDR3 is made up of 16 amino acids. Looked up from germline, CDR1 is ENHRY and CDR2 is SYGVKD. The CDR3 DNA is TGTGCCATCAGTTCCGGGACTAGCGGGAGGGAAAACGAGCAGTACTTC. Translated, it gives CAISSGTSGRENEQYF.

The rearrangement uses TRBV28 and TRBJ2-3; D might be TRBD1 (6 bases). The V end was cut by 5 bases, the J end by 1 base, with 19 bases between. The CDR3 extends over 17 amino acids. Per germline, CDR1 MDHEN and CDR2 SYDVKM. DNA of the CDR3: TGTGCCAGCAGTCCTCCCGTGTGGGGGCTTGGCACAGATACGCAGTATTTT. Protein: CASSPPVWGLGTDTQYF.

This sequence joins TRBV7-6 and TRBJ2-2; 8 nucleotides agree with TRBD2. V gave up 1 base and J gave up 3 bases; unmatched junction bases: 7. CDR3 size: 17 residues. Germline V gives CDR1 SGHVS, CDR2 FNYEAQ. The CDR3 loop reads CASSLGGSGIYTGELFF. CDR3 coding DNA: TGTGCCAGCAGCTTAGGAGGTAGCGGGATATACACCGGGGAGCTGTTTTTT.

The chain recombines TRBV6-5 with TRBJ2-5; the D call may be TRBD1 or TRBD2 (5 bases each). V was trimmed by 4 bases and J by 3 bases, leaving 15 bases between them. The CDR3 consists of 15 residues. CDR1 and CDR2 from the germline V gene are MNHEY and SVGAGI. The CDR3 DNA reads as TGTGCCAGCAGTTCCCGTGTGAGAGGGGAAGAGACCCAGTACTTC. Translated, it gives CASSSRVRGEETQYF.

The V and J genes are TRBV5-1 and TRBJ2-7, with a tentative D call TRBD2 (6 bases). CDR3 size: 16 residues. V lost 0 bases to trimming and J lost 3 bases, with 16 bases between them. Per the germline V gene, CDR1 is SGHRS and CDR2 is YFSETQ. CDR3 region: CASSLGRERLLYEQYF. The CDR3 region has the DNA TGCGCCAGCAGCTTGGGGAGGGAACGCCTCCTCTACGAGCAGTACTTC. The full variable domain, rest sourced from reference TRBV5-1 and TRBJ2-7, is KAGVTQTPRYLIKTRGQQVTLSCSPISGHRSVSWYQQTPGQGLQFLFEYFSETQRNKGNFPGRFSGRQFSNSRSEMNVSTLELGDSALYLCASSLGRERLLYEQYFGPGTRLTVT.

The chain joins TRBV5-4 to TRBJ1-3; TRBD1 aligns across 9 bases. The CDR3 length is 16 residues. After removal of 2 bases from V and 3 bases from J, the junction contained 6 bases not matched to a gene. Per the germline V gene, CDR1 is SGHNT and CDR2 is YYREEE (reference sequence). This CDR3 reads CASSLIQGAGGNTIYF. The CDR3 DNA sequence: TGTGCCAGCAGCTTAATACAGGGGGCTGGTGGAAACACCATATATTTT.

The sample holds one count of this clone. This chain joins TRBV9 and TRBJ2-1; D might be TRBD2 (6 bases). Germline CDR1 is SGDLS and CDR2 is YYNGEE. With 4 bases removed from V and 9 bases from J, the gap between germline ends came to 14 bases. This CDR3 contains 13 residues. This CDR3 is CASSPSPEGEQFF. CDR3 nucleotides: TGTGCCAGCAGCCCCTCACCGGAGGGTGAGCAGTTCTTC.

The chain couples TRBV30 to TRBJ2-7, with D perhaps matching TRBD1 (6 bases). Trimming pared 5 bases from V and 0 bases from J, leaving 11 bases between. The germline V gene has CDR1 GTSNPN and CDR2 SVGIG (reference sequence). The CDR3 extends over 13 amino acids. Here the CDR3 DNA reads TGTGCCTGGGGAACAGGGCCCTCCTACGAGCAGTACTTC. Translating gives CAWGTGPSYEQYF.

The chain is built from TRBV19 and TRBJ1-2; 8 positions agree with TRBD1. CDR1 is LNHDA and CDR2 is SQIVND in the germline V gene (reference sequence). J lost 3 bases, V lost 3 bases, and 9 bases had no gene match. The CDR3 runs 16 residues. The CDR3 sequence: CASSIPGTGDYYGYTF. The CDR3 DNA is TGTGCCAGTAGTATCCCCGGGACAGGAGATTACTATGGCTACACCTTC.

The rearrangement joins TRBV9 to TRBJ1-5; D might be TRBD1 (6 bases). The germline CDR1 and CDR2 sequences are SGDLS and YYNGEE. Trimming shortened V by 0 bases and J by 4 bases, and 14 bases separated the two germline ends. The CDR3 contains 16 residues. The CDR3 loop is CASSVGAGAKNQPQHF. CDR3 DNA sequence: TGTGCCAGCAGCGTAGGGGCAGGGGCGAAGAATCAGCCCCAGCATTTT.

The CDR3 DNA sequence: TGTGCCAGTAGTTTTGACAGAGCGAACACTGAAGCTTTCTTT. It is translated as CASSFDRANTEAFF. This chain links TRBV19 with TRBJ1-1; a weak D match, TRBD1 (5 bases). Trimming cost V 5 bases and J 1 base, with 11 bases left between them. Germline V CDR1 and CDR2: LNHDA, SQIVND (reference sequence). The CDR3 consists of 14 residues.

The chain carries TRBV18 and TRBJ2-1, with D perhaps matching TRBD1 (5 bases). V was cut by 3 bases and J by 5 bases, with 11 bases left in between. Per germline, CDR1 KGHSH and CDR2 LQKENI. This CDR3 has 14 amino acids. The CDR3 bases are TGTGCCAGCTCACCTTCCACAGGACACAATGAGCAGTTCTTC. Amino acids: CASSPSTGHNEQFF. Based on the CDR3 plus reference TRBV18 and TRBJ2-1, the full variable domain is NAGVMQNPRHLVRRRGQEARLRCSPMKGHSHVYWYRQLPEEGLKFMVYLQKENIIDESGMPKERFSAEFPKEGPSILRIQQVVRGDSAAYFCASSPSTGHNEQFFGPGTRLTVL.